This note documents a single T cell receptor (beta chain) sequence. Its antigen specificity is not known. Within one base of it there is no much larger clone, and no base qualities were kept. Genomic DNA was extracted from sorted cells for sequencing of the TCRbeta CDR3 region. The immunoSEQ Assay was used for sequencing of TCRbeta CDR3 regions. TCRdb stores this immuneACCESS table with in-frame sequences only. Part of the clones is absent; in the studies checked, under half of the shortfall reflects unresolved V genes, and no reason is known for the rest. A total of over 65,000 clones appear in this sample, roughly 80% of them only once. Roughly 0.5% of the sample lies in the top ten. The trim is 5 bases for V and 0 bases for J, with a gap of 10 bases between the germline ends. The germline V gene specifies SGHAT as CDR1 and FQNNGV as CDR2. There are 14 amino acids in the CDR3, from cysteine to phenylalanine inclusive. The sequence is cut down to CDR3 DNA, 42 bases in frame from base 1.

The trial excluded patients who had a history of autoimmune disease or who were on systemic immunosuppression. Peripheral blood for TCR sequencing was collected from all dose cohorts at baseline, on cycle 4 day 1, and on cycle 7 day 1. Samples were obtained from an open-label, multicenter, first-in-human phase I dose-escalation trial of ivuxolimab. The trial enrolled adults with locally advanced or metastatic head and neck squamous cell, hepatocellular, melanoma or renal cell carcinoma. Before TCR sequencing, CD4+ and CD8+ T cells were separately sorted from peripheral blood. This sample was included in a study of OX40 agonist ivuxolimab in advanced cancers. Study-level background: Ivuxolimab, which targeted the costimulatory receptor OX40 (CD134), was an agonistic, fully human IgG2 monoclonal antibody. The paper covers the monotherapy dose-escalation part of the phase I ivuxolimab trial, which included N ≈ 57 patients. Prior anti-PD-1, anti-PD-L1 or anti-CTLA-4 therapy was permitted, and approximately 40% of dose-escalation patients had received checkpoint inhibitors. Partial responses occurred in three dose-escalation patients: two with cutaneous melanoma and one with hepatocellular carcinoma. Peripheral TCRbeta sequencing was intended to test whether TCR sequence diversity was altered and clonal T-cell expansion was caused by ivuxolimab. Of the approximately 50 dose-escalation patients, hepatocellular carcinoma was present in roughly 19, melanoma in around 15, renal cell carcinoma in 9 and head and neck cancer in 9. Intravenous ivuxolimab was administered to patients every 2 weeks at six dose levels: 0.01, 0.1, 0.3, 1.5, 3 and 10 mg/kg. The dose-escalation cohort was 82.7% male with a mean age of roughly 62 years, ranging from roughly 23 to 79.

Study-level results and caveats: In the 0.1-3.0 mg/kg groups, partial responders had among the lowest normalized peripheral clonal expansion, particularly in CD8+ T cells. Low levels of normalized T-cell clonal expansion were also seen in some nonresponding patients. Clonal expansion of both CD4+ and CD8+ blood T cells was observed from baseline to week 6 at doses 0.1 to 3.0 mg/kg. Antigen specificity was not determined for the clonally expanded peripheral T cells. After ivuxolimab, expanded clones were on average more numerous among CD8+ T cells than among CD4+ T cells.

This chain is built from TRBV11-2 and TRBJ1-1, and possibly TRBD1, on 6 matching bases. Sample: CD4+ or CD8+ T cells sorted from blood, taken in a trial of the OX40 agonist ivuxolimab. The clonotype was recovered from an adult with an advanced solid tumor such as melanoma, head and neck, liver or kidney cancer. The nucleotide sequence reads TGTGCCAGCAGCCGACAGGCTATGAACACTGAAGCTTTCTTT. Its product reads: CASSRQAMNTEAFF.